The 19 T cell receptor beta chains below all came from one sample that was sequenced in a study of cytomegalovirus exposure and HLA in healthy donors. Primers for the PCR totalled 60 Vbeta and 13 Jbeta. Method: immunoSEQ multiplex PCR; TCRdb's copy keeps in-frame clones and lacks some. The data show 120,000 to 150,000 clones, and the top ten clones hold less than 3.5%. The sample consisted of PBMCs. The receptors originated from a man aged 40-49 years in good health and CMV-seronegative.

CDR3 sequence reads: CASSLLQGVVEKLFF. The CDR3 bases are TGTGCCAGCAGCTTACTCCAGGGGGTAGTAGAAAAACTGTTTTTT. The chain has TRBV7-9 and TRBJ1-4; the match to TRBD1 covers 7 bases. V shed 2 bases and J 8 bases; nucleotides not matched to a gene: 8. Germline V gene data show CDR1 as SEHNR and CDR2 as FQNEAQ (reference sequence). CDR3 length: 15 amino acids.

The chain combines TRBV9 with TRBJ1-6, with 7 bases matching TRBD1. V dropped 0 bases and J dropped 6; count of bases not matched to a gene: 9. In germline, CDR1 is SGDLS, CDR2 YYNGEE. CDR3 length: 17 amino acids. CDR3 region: CASSVATGALTNSPLHF. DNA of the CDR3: TGTGCCAGCAGCGTAGCTACAGGGGCCCTGACTAATTCACCCCTCCACTTT.

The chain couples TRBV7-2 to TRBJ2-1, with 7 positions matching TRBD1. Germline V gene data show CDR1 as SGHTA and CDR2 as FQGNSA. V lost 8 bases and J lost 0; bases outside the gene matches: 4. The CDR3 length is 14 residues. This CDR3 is CASVRGISYNEQFF. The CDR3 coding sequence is TGTGCCAGCGTCAGGGGGATCTCCTACAATGAGCAGTTCTTC.

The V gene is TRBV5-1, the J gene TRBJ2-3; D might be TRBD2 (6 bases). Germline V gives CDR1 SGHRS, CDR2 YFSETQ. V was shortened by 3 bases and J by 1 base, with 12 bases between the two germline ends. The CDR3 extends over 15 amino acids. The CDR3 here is CASSSRRDGTDTQYF. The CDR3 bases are TGCGCCAGCAGCTCCAGGAGGGACGGCACAGATACGCAGTATTTT. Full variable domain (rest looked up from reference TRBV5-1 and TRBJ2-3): KAGVTQTPRYLIKTRGQQVTLSCSPISGHRSVSWYQQTPGQGLQFLFEYFSETQRNKGNFPGRFSGRQFSNSRSEMNVSTLELGDSALYLCASSSRRDGTDTQYFGPGTRLTVL.

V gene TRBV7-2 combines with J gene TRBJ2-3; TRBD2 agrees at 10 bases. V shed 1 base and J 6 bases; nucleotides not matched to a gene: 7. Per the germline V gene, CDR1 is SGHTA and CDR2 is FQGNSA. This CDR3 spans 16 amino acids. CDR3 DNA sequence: TGTGCCAGCAGCTTAGTAGCGGGGGGATTTTTGGATACGCAGTATTTT. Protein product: CASSLVAGGFLDTQYF.

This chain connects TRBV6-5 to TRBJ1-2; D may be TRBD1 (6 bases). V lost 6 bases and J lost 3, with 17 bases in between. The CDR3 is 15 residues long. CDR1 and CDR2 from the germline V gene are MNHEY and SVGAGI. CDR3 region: CASSLTAGEHYGYTF. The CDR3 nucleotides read TGTGCCAGCAGCCTTACTGCAGGGGAGCACTATGGCTACACCTTC.

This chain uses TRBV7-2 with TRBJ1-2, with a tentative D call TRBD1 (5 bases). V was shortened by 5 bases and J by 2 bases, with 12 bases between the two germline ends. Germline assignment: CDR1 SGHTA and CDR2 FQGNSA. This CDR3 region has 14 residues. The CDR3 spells CASSLRVANYGYTF. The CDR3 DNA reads TGTGCCAGCAGCCTCAGGGTTGCCAACTATGGCTACACCTTC.

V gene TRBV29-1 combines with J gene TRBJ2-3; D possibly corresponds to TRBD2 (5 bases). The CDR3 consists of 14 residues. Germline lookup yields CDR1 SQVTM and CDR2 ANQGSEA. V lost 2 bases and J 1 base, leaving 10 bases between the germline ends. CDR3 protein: CSVESGRRTDTQYF. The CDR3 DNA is TGCAGCGTTGAAAGCGGCAGGCGCACAGATACGCAGTATTTT.

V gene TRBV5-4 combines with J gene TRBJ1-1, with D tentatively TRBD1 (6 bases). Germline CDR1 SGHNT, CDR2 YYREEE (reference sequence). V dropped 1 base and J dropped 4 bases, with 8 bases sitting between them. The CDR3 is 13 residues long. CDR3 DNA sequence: TGTGCCAGCAGCTTGAAAGGGGGCACTGAAGCTTTCTTT. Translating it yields CASSLKGGTEAFF.

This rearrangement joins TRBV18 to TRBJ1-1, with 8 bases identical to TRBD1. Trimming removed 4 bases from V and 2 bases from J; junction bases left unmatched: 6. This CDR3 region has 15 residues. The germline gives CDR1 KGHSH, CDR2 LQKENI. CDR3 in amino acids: CASSLNRGGNTEAFF. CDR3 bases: TGTGCCAGCTCACTGAACAGGGGGGGAAACACTGAAGCTTTCTTT. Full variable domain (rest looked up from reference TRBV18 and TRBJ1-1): NAGVMQNPRHLVRRRGQEARLRCSPMKGHSHVYWYRQLPEEGLKFMVYLQKENIIDESGMPKERFSAEFPKEGPSILRIQQVVRGDSAAYFCASSLNRGGNTEAFFGQGTRLTVV.

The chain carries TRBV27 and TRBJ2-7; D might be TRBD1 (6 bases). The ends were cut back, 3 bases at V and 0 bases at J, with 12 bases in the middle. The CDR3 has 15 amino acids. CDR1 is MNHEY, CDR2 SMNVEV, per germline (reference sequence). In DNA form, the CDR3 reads TGTGCCAGCAGTTTGATCGGACAGACCTCCTACGAGCAGTACTTC. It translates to CASSLIGQTSYEQYF.

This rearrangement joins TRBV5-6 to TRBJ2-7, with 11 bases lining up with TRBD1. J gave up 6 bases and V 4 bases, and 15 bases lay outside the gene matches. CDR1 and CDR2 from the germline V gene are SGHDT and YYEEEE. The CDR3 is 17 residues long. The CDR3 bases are TGTGCCAGCAGCGGGGACAGGGGGGCTACTCGATCGGGCGAGCAGTACTTC. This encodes CASSGDRGATRSGEQYF.

The CDR3 region is CASSSLANEQYF. In DNA form, the CDR3 reads TGTGCCAGCAGTTCCCTAGCGAACGAGCAGTACTTC. The chain combines TRBV27 with TRBJ2-7; perhaps TRBD2 as D (6 bases). Deletions cut 4 bases from V and 5 bases from J, with 9 bases between. Germline V gene data show CDR1 as MNHEY and CDR2 as SMNVEV (reference sequence). The CDR3 has 12 residues.

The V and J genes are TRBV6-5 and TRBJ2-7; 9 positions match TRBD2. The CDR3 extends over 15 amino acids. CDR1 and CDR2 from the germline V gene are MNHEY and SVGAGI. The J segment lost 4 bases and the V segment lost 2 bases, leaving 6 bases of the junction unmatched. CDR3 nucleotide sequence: TGTGCCAGCAGTTACCGCCTAGCGGGGAGTTACGAGCAGTACTTC. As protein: CASSYRLAGSYEQYF.

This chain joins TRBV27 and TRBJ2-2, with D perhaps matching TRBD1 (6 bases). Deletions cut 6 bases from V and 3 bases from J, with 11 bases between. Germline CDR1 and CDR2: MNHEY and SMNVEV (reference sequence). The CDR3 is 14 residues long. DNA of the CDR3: TGTGCCAGCAGCCCCGACAGGTACACCGGGGAGCTGTTTTTT. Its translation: CASSPDRYTGELFF.

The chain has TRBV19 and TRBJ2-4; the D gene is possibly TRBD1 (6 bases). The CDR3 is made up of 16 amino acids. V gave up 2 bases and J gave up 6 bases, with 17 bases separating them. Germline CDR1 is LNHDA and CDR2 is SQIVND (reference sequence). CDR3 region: CASSIRPGVVANIQYF. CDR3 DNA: TGTGCCAGTAGTATAAGGCCAGGGGTGGTAGCAAACATTCAGTACTTC.

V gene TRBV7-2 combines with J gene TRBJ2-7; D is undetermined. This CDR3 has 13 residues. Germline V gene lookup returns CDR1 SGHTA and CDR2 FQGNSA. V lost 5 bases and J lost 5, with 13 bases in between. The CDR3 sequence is CASSTLGSHEQYF. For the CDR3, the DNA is TGTGCCAGCAGCACCCTCGGGTCCCACGAGCAGTACTTC.

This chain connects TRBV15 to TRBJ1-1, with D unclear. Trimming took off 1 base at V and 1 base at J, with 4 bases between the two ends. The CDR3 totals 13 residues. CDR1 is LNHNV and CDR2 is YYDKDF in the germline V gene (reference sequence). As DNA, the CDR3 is TGTGCCACCAGCAGAGCAGGGAACACTGAAGCTTTCTTT. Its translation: CATSRAGNTEAFF. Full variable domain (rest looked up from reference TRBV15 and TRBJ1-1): DAMVIQNPRYQVTQFGKPVTLSCSQTLNHNVMYWYQQKSSQAPKLLFHYYDKDFNNEADTPDNFQSRRPNTSFCFLDIRSPGLGDTAMYLCATSRAGNTEAFFGQGTRLTVV.

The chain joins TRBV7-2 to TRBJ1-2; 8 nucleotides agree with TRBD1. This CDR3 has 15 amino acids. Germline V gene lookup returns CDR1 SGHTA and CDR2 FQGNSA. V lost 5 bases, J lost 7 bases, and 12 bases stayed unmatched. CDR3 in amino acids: CASSGRTGKGRGYTF. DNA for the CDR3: TGTGCCAGCAGCGGGAGGACAGGGAAGGGACGTGGCTACACCTTC.